This entry is about one T cell receptor (beta chain). Its cognate antigen is unknown. This sample stems from a study of cytomegalovirus exposure and HLA in healthy donors. Healthy bone marrow donors made up the donor group. The PCR had 60 Vbeta and 13 Jbeta primers. Sequenced by immunoSEQ multiplex PCR; TCRdb stores in-frame clones only, minus some. The table has roughly 160,000 clones, 71% seen once. General study points: Cytomegalovirus association was assigned to approximately 160 TCR beta chains. Sequencing artifact likely explains a cluster of highly shared sequence variants.

CDR1 is SGHTA and CDR2 is FQGTGA in the germline V gene. V dropped 0 bases and J dropped 7 bases, with 10 bases sitting between them. The CDR3 runs 13 residues. Sequencing used PBMCs. This TCR was recovered from a woman in her 30s in good health and CMV-seronegative. The chain carries TRBV7-3 and TRBJ2-7; tentatively, D is TRBD2 (6 bases). The CDR3 loop is CASSLTSGGEQYF. The DNA of the CDR3 is TGTGCCAGCAGCTTAACTAGCGGTGGAGAGCAGTACTTC.